Sequencing of this TCR beta chain was carried out in a study of blood T cell repertoires in COVID-19 (dated by TCRdb to 2018 to 2021). Study-level background: Collaborator samples came from the United States, Italy and Spain and covered acute and convalescent phases of COVID-19. The material from the prospective study consisted of cDNA or gDNA derived from T cells, B-cell-depleted T cells, or PBMCs. The dataset comprised deeply sampled blood TCRbeta repertoires from subjects exposed to, actively infected with, or recovered from COVID-19. The repertoires were made available in a free public database intended to serve as a resource for research on the immune response to SARS-CoV-2. The samples were drawn from two sources: the first 160 participants of the ongoing ImmuneRACE study, and some 1,300 subjects contributed by 6 global collaborators. A de-identified subject ID, COVID-19 status, age in years and sex were almost always included in the sample metadata. Where HLA class I and class II types were available, the types were taken from metadata supplied by the sample provider, not from assay-based typing.

The immunoSEQ Assay, a bias-controlled multiplex PCR, was used to amplify TCRbeta CDR3 regions from genomic DNA. The authors' analysis ran thus. Nucleated cell counts per sample were estimated from amplification of reference gene primers within the assay. Sequence reads were collapsed and filtered to measure the absolute abundance of every unique TCRbeta CDR3 rearrangement. For each sample, productive Simpson clonality was calculated as the square root of Simpson's diversity index across productive rearrangements. TCRdb stores this immuneACCESS table with in-frame sequences only. Part of the clones is absent; in the studies checked, under half of the shortfall reflects unresolved V genes, and no reason is known for the rest. V and J calls and clone size are as listed in that table; D and trimming were resolved from the DNA. The sample yields about 190,000 clones; roughly 86% were counted once. The ten top clones hold around 6% of the sample.

Trimming at the junction amounts to 5 bases on V and 5 bases on J, and the germline ends lie 15 bases apart. The CDR3 has 14 amino acids, counting the end cysteine and phenylalanine. Only the CDR3 portion is preserved as DNA: 42 bases, with reading frame beginning at the first base. CDR1 MNHEY and CDR2 SMNVEV were looked up in the germline V gene (reference sequence). General conclusions and limits of the study: How much clinical and demographic metadata was included differed by source and by participant, and the metadata was provided uncurated.

This clone showed up just a few times. It lacks a known antigen. Base qualities are not recorded, but no much larger clone differs from it by a single base. Participants in the prospective study were enrolled through a virtual design, were aged roughly 18 to 100 years, and lived in 24 United States geographic areas. In the prospective study, cohorts were assigned on the basis of participant-reported clinical history obtained from a screening survey and a study questionnaire. In the prospective study, mobile phlebotomists collected whole blood, serum and a nasopharyngeal or oropharyngeal swab from each participant. Prospective study participants could optionally give additional blood draws and questionnaires over a roughly 2-month period. Before DNA extraction, prospective study blood samples were shipped either frozen or at room temperature.

This TCR derives from a man aged 40-55 years with acute COVID-19. The receptor chain draws on TRBV27 and TRBJ1-1; perhaps TRBD1 is the D gene, with 6 bases matching. Sample: PBMCs or T cells enriched from blood (not recorded which). The nucleotide sequence is TGTGCCAGCAGTCCGCAGGGGCGATGGACTGAAGCTTTCTTT. Its protein is CASSPQGRWTEAFF.